The entry below describes one TCR beta chain. The antigen remains unidentified. Since a much larger clone is just one base distant, this may be a read error. The data were taken from a study of blood T cells in healthy people across ages. Findings of the study overall: Long-lived donors carried more naive CD4+ cells and greater diversity than aged donors. Naive T cell percentage strongly correlated with TCR beta diversity.

Germline CDR1 and CDR2: MNHEY and SVGAGI. This CDR3 comprises 15 residues. The authors ran a second PCR of about 7 to 11 cycles using a sample-barcoded 5' primer and a J-beta primer mix. TCRdb passed the 5' RACE reads through MiXCR, listing each CDR3 protein once. This sample carries roughly 700,000 distinct CDR3 sequences, 32% of them seen once, and the ten largest clones take 15%. The receptor comes from a woman at least 80 years old in good health. V usage is TRBV6-5 and J usage is TRBJ1-5; 9 bases are shared with TRBD1. The sequenced material came from blood. Here the CDR3 reads CASSKDRGSNQSQHF. CDR3 DNA sequence: TGTGCCAGCAGCAAGGACAGGGGCAGCAATCAGTCCCAGCATTTT.